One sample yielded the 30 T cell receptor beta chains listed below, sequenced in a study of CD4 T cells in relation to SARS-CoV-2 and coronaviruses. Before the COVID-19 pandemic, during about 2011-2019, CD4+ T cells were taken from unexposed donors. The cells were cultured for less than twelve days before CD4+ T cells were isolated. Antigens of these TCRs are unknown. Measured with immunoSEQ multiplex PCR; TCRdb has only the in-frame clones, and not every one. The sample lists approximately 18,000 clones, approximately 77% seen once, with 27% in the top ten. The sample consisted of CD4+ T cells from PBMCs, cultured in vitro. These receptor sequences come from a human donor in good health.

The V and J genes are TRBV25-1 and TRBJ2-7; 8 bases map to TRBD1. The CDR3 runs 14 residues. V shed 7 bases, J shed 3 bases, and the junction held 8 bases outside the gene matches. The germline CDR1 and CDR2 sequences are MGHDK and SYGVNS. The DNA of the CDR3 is TGTGCCAGCACCTGGGGACAGGTCGACTACGAGCAGTACTTC. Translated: CASTWGQVDYEQYF.

The CDR3 reads CASSPGYETDTQYF. CDR3 coding DNA: TGTGCCAGCTCGCCCGGTTACGAGACAGATACGCAGTATTTT. This chain joins TRBV18 and TRBJ2-3, with D hard to call. CDR1 is KGHSH, CDR2 LQKENI, per germline. The CDR3 has 14 amino acids. With 6 bases removed from V and 3 bases from J, the gap between germline ends came to 13 bases.

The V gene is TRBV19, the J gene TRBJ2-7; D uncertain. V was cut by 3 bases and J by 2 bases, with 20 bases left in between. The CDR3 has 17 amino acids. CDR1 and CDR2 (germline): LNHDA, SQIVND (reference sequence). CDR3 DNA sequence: TGTGCCAGTAGTATTAGCTTCTTGCGGAAATCAACCTACGAGCAGTACTTC. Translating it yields CASSISFLRKSTYEQYF. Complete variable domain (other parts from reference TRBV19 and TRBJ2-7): DGGITQSPKYLFRKEGQNVTLSCEQNLNHDAMYWYRQDPGQGLRLIYYSQIVNDFQKGDIAEGYSVSREKKESFPLTVTSAQKNPTAFYLCASSISFLRKSTYEQYFGPGTRLTVT.

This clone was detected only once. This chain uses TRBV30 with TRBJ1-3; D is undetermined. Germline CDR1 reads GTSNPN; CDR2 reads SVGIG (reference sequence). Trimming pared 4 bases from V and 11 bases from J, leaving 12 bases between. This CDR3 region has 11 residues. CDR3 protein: CAWTQGSPIYF. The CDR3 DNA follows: TGTGCCTGGACCCAAGGGAGCCCCATATATTTT.

In DNA, the CDR3 is TGTGCCAGCAGCTTAGGTCGTTGGGGTGGCACAGATACGCAGTATTTT. Its translation is CASSLGRWGGTDTQYF. The chain links TRBV7-9 to TRBJ2-3; the D is unclear. The CDR3 spans 16 residues. CDR1 SEHNR and CDR2 FQNEAQ come from the germline V gene (reference sequence). Trimming removed 1 base at V and 1 base at J, with 12 bases between.

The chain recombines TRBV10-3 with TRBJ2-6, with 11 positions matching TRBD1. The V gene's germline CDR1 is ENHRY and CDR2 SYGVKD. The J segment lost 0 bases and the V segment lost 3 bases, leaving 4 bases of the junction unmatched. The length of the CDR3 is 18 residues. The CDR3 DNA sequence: TGTGCCATCAGTGATACCGGGACAGGGGGCTCTGGGGCCAACGTCCTGACTTTC. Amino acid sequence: CAISDTGTGGSGANVLTF.

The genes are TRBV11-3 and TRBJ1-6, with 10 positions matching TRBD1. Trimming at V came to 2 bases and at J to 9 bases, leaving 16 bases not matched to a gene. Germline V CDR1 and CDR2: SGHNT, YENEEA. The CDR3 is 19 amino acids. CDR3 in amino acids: CASSLFGHGQGVRGSPLHF. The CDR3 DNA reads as TGTGCCAGCAGCTTATTTGGGCATGGACAGGGGGTAAGAGGTTCACCCCTCCACTTT.

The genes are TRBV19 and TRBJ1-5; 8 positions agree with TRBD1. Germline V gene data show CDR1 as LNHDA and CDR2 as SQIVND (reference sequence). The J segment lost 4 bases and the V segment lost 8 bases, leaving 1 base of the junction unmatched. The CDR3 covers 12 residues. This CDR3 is CASGQGNQPQHF. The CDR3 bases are TGTGCCAGTGGACAGGGAAATCAGCCCCAGCATTTT. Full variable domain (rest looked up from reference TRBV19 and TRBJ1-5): DGGITQSPKYLFRKEGQNVTLSCEQNLNHDAMYWYRQDPGQGLRLIYYSQIVNDFQKGDIAEGYSVSREKKESFPLTVTSAQKNPTAFYLCASGQGNQPQHFGDGTRLSIL.

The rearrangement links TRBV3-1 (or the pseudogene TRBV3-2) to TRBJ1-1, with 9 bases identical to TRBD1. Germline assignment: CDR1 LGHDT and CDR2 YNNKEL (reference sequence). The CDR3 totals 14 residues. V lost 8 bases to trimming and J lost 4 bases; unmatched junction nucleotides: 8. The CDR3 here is CASGSPGQGTEAFF. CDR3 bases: TGTGCCAGCGGCTCACCGGGACAGGGCACTGAAGCTTTCTTT.

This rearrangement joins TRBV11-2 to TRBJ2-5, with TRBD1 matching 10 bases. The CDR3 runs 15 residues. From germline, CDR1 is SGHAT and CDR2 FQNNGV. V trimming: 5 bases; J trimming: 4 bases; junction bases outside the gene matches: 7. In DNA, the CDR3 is TGTGCCAGCAGCACCCGGACAGGGGGTGGAGAGACCCAGTACTTC. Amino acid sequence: CASSTRTGGGETQYF.

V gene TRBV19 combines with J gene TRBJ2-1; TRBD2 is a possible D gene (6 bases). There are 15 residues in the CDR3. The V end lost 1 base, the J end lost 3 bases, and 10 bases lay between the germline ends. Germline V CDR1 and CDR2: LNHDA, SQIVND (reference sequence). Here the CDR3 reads CASSIAGSYYNEQFF. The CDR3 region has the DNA TGTGCCAGTAGTATAGCCGGGAGTTACTACAATGAGCAGTTCTTC. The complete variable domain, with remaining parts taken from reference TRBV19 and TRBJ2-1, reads DGGITQSPKYLFRKEGQNVTLSCEQNLNHDAMYWYRQDPGQGLRLIYYSQIVNDFQKGDIAEGYSVSREKKESFPLTVTSAQKNPTAFYLCASSIAGSYYNEQFFGPGTRLTVL.

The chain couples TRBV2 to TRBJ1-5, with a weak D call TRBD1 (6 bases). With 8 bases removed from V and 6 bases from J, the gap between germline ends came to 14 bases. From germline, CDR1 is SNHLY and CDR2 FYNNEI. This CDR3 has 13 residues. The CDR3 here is CASARGGTQPQHF. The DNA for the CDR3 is TGTGCCAGCGCAAGAGGGGGGACTCAGCCCCAGCATTTT.

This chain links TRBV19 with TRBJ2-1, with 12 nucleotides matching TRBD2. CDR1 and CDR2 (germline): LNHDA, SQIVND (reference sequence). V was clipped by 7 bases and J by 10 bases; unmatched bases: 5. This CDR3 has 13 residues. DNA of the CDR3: TGTGCCAGTACTCCCGGACTAGCGGGAGAGCAGTTCTTC. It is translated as CASTPGLAGEQFF.

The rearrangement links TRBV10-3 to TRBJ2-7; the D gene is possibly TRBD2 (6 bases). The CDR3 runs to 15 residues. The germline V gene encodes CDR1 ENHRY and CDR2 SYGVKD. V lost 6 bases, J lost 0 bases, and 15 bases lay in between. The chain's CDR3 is CAISPPAGNSYEQYF. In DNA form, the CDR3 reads TGTGCCATCAGCCCCCCAGCGGGCAACTCCTACGAGCAGTACTTC.

For the CDR3, the DNA is TGCGCCAGCAGCTGGGGACTAGCGGGAACCGGGGAGCTGTTTTTT. Amino acids: CASSWGLAGTGELFF. This sequence joins TRBV5-1 and TRBJ2-2; TRBD2 agrees at 13 bases. Germline CDR1 reads SGHRS; CDR2 reads YFSETQ. V shed 3 bases, J shed 5 bases, and the junction held 1 base outside the gene matches. The CDR3 is 15 amino acids.

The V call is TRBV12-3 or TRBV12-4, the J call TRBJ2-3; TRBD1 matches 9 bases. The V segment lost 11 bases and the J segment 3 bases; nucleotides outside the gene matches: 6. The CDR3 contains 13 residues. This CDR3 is CAGKGQGTDTQYF. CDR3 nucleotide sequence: TGTGCCGGAAAAGGACAGGGGACAGATACGCAGTATTTT.

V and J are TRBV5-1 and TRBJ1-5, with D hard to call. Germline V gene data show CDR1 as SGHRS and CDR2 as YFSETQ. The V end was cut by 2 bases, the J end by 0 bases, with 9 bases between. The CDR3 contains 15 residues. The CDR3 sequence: CASSLDGYSNQPQHF. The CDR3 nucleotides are TGCGCCAGCAGCTTAGACGGGTATAGCAATCAGCCCCAGCATTTT.

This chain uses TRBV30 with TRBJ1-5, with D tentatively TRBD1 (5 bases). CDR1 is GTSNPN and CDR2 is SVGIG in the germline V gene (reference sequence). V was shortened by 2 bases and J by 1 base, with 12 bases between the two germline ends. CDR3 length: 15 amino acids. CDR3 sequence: CAWSSGVVSNQPQHF. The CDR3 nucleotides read TGTGCCTGGAGTTCGGGGGTGGTGAGCAATCAGCCCCAGCATTTT.

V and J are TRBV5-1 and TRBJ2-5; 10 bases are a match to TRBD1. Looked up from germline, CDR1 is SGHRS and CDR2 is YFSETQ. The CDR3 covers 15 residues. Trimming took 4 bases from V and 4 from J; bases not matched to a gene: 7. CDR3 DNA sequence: TGCGCCAGCAGCAGGACAGGGGGAGGGTTAGAGACCCAGTACTTC. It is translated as CASSRTGGGLETQYF.

CDR3 sequence: CASRGAVSGLIEAFF. Written as DNA, the CDR3 is TGTGCCAGCAGAGGCGCGGTTTCAGGGTTAATTGAAGCTTTCTTT. This chain joins TRBV6-5 and TRBJ1-1; D perhaps matches TRBD1 (5 bases). This CDR3 spans 15 amino acids. V gave up 6 bases and J gave up 7 bases, with 21 bases separating them. CDR1 MNHEY and CDR2 SVGAGI come from the germline V gene.

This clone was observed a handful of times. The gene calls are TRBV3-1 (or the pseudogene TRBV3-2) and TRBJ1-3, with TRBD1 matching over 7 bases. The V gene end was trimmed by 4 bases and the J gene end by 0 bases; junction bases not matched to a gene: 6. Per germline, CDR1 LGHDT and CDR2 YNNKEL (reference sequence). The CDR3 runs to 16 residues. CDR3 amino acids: CASSRGQRFSGNTIYF. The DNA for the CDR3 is TGTGCCAGCAGCCGGGGACAGCGGTTCTCTGGAAACACCATATATTTT.

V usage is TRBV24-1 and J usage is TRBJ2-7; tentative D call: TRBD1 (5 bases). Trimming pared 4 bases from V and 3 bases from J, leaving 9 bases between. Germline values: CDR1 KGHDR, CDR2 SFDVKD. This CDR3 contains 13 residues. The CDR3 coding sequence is TGTGCCACCAGTGACTCTGACAGCTACGAGCAGTACTTC. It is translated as CATSDSDSYEQYF.

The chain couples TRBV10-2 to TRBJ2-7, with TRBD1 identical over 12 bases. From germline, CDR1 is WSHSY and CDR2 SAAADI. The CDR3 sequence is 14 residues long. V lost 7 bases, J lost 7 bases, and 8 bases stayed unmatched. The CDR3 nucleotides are TGCGCCAGCACCCAGGGACAGGGGGCAGGAGAGCAGTACTTC. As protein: CASTQGQGAGEQYF.

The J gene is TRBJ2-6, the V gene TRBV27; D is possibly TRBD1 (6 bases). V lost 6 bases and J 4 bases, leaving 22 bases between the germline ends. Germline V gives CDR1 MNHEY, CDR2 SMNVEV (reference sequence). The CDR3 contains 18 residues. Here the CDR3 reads CASRIDRSGTLGANVLTF. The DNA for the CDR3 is TGTGCCAGCAGGATAGACAGGTCCGGCACTCTGGGGGCCAACGTCCTGACTTTC.

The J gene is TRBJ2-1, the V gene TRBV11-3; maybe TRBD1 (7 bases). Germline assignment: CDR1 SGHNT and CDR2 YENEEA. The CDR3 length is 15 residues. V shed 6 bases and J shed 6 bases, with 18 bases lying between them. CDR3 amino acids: CASRKRQGAGNEQFF. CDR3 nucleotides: TGTGCCAGCAGAAAGAGACAGGGAGCGGGCAATGAGCAGTTCTTC.

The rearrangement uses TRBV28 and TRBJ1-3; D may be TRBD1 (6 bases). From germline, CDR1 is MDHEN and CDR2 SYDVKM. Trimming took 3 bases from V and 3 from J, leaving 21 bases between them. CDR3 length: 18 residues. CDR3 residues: CASSFMGLGTRSGNTIYF. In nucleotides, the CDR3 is TGTGCCAGCAGTTTTATGGGTCTCGGGACAAGGAGTGGAAACACCATATATTTT.

The DNA of the CDR3 is TGTGCCAGCAGCTCAGACAGGGGGCTTTCACCCCTCCACTTT. Amino acid sequence: CASSSDRGLSPLHF. The rearrangement links TRBV7-3 to TRBJ1-6, with 10 bases identical to TRBD1. Trimming at V came to 4 bases and at J to 9 bases, leaving 3 bases not matched to a gene. The CDR3 is 14 amino acids. Germline CDR1 SGHTA, CDR2 FQGTGA.

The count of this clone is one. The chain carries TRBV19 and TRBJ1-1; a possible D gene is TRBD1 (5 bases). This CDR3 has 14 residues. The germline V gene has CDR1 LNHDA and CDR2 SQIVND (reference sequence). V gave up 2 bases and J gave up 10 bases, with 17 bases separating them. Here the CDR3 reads CASSIRSGTSGAFF. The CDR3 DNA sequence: TGTGCCAGTAGTATACGGAGCGGGACCTCAGGAGCTTTCTTT.

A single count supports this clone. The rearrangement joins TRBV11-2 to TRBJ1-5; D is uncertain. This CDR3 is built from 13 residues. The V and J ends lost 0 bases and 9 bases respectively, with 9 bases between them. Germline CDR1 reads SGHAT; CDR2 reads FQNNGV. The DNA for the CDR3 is TGTGCCAGCAGCTTAGATATTTGGGGGCCCCAGCATTTT. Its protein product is CASSLDIWGPQHF.

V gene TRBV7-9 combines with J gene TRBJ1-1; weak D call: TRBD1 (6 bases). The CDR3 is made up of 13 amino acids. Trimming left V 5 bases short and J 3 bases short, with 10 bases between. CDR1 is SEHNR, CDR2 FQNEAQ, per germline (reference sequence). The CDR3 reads CASSQGIYTEAFF. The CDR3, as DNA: TGTGCCAGCAGCCAGGGGATTTACACTGAAGCTTTCTTT.